The 26 T cell receptor beta chains listed next were all sequenced from one sample in a study of cytomegalovirus exposure and HLA in healthy donors. The PCR was carried out with 60 Vbeta primers and 13 Jbeta primers. Clones were read by immunoSEQ multiplex PCR, and TCRdb kept only the in-frame ones, dropping some. The sample contains over 85,000 clones, about 73% of which appear only once. The specimen sequenced was PBMCs. Receptor source: a young woman in good health and CMV-seronegative.

This chain joins TRBV7-6 and TRBJ2-5; D gene unclear. This CDR3 contains 14 residues. Germline V gene sequence: CDR1 SGHVS, CDR2 FNYEAQ. Trimming stripped 5 bases from V and 4 bases from J, with 14 bases between. The CDR3 DNA sequence: TGTGCCAGCAGCCACAACAAACCTCCAGAGACCCAGTACTTC. It codes for CASSHNKPPETQYF.

This chain connects TRBV2 to TRBJ1-2; D remains unclear. Germline V lookup: CDR1 SNHLY, CDR2 FYNNEI. V dropped 2 bases and J dropped 7 bases, with 11 bases sitting between them. The length of the CDR3 is 13 residues. The CDR3 nucleotides read TGTGCCAGCAGTGAAACCGGGTTTGGTGGCTACACCTTC. It yields the protein CASSETGFGGYTF.

The genes are TRBV23-1 and TRBJ2-7; the D gene is possibly TRBD1 (6 bases). TRBV23-1 is classed as an ORF, of uncertain function. V lost 10 bases, J lost 3 bases, and 16 bases lay in between. The CDR3 length is 13 residues. The chain's CDR3 is CATQIQTGYEQYF. DNA for the CDR3: TGCGCCACTCAAATTCAGACAGGCTACGAGCAGTACTTC.

The chain's CDR3 is CASSTRDRSPEKLFF. The CDR3 nucleotides read TGTGCCAGCAGCACCCGGGACAGGTCACCCGAAAAACTGTTTTTT. V is TRBV7-8 and J is TRBJ1-4, with 8 bases matching TRBD1. The germline V gene has CDR1 SGHVS and CDR2 FQNEAQ. The trim removed 5 bases at V and 8 bases at J, leaving 10 bases unmatched. CDR3 length: 15 residues.

The CDR3 bases are TGTGCCAGTAGGGGGGGAGGCGGCAACACTGAAGCTTTCTTT. This codes for CASRGGGGNTEAFF. The V and J genes are TRBV19 and TRBJ1-1; TRBD1 is a possible D gene (5 bases). Trimming removed 6 bases from V and 2 bases from J, with 13 bases in between. Germline V lookup: CDR1 LNHDA, CDR2 SQIVND (reference sequence). This CDR3 contains 14 residues.

The chain uses TRBV29-1 and TRBJ2-1; TRBD2 matches 13 bases. CDR1 SQVTM and CDR2 ANQGSEA come from the germline V gene. The CDR3 sequence is 17 residues long. Trimming removed 4 bases from V and 0 bases from J; junction bases left unmatched: 6. The CDR3 nucleotides are TGCAGCGTTGGCGGGACTAGCGGGACGAGCTCCTACAATGAGCAGTTCTTC. Protein: CSVGGTSGTSSYNEQFF.

The V and J genes are TRBV10-3 and TRBJ2-7; 7 positions agree with TRBD1. Germline values: CDR1 ENHRY, CDR2 SYGVKD. This CDR3 region has 13 residues. V was clipped by 6 bases and J by 1 base; unmatched bases: 3. The CDR3 DNA reads as TGTGCCATCAGCCGGGACAGTTCCTACGAGCAGTACTTC. This translates into CAISRDSSYEQYF.

The rearrangement links TRBV4-1 to TRBJ1-3; D not certain. Trimming removed 0 bases from V and 4 bases from J, with 10 bases in between. Looked up from germline, CDR1 is MGHRA and CDR2 is YSYEKL. The CDR3 sequence is 15 residues long. Here the CDR3 reads CASSQESAPGNTIYF. CDR3 DNA sequence: TGCGCCAGCAGCCAAGAGTCAGCGCCGGGAAACACCATATATTTT.

The rearrangement joins TRBV5-3 to TRBJ2-2; 7 nucleotides match TRBD1. Being an ORF, TRBV5-3 has a function that is uncertain. V dropped 3 bases and J dropped 0; count of bases not matched to a gene: 5. CDR3 length: 16 amino acids. The CDR3 sequence: CARSYRTGTNTGELFF. The DNA for the CDR3 is TGTGCCAGAAGCTATCGGACAGGAACGAACACCGGGGAGCTGTTTTTT.

Concerning this clone itself: The same CDR3 arises from other DNA sequences in this sample as well. The V call is TRBV9, the J call TRBJ2-7; D may be TRBD1 (6 bases). This CDR3 has 14 amino acids. The V end was cut by 3 bases, the J end by 0 bases, with 10 bases between. Germline V CDR1 and CDR2: SGDLS, YYNGEE. CDR3: CASSGGLTSYEQYF. The CDR3, as DNA: TGTGCCAGCAGCGGGGGGCTCACCTCCTACGAGCAGTACTTC.

The chain has TRBV5-4 and TRBJ2-2; D is possibly TRBD2 (5 bases). V shed 0 bases and J shed 6 bases, with 21 bases lying between them. Germline loops: CDR1 SGHNT, CDR2 YYREEE (reference sequence). The CDR3 runs 18 residues. The CDR3 DNA sequence: TGTGCCAGCAGCTTGGCCAGCGGCAGCCGAAGATACCCCGGGGAGCTGTTTTTT. It translates to CASSLASGSRRYPGELFF.

The CDR3 loop is CASRTSGTGQETQYF. For the CDR3, the DNA is TGTGCCAGCCGAACCTCCGGGACAGGCCAAGAGACCCAGTACTTC. The chain employs TRBV7-2 and TRBJ2-5; TRBD1 matches 8 bases. From germline, CDR1 is SGHTA and CDR2 FQGNSA. The CDR3 contains 15 residues. The junction had 9 bases not matched to a gene; V was cut back by 8 bases and J by 1 base. Using reference TRBV7-2 and TRBJ2-5 for the parts outside the CDR3, the full variable domain is GAGVSQSPSNKVTEKGKDVELRCDPISGHTALYWYRQSLGQGLEFLIYFQGNSAPDKSGLPSDRFSAERTGGSVSTLTIQRTQQEDSAVYLCASRTSGTGQETQYFGPGTRLLVL.

This clone occurred once. V gene TRBV28 combines with J gene TRBJ1-2; D gene uncertain. Trimming stripped 7 bases from V and 0 bases from J, with 18 bases between. Germline lookup yields CDR1 MDHEN and CDR2 SYDVKM. There are 16 residues in the CDR3. The CDR3 DNA reads TGTGCCAGCAAGGACTTGGGGAGTTCCGCTAACTATGGCTACACCTTC. This translates into CASKDLGSSANYGYTF.

V gene TRBV28 combines with J gene TRBJ2-1; a possible D gene is TRBD2 (6 bases). The CDR3 totals 14 residues. Trimming removed 8 bases from V and 3 bases from J, with 14 bases in between. Per germline, CDR1 MDHEN and CDR2 SYDVKM. The CDR3 reads CASQLGTDYNEQFF. For the CDR3, the DNA is TGTGCCAGCCAACTTGGGACTGACTACAATGAGCAGTTCTTC.

The genes are TRBV5-1 and TRBJ2-1; 7 bases align to TRBD1. This CDR3 has 15 amino acids. The junction had 4 bases not matched to a gene; V was cut back by 4 bases and J by 0 bases. Germline CDR1 reads SGHRS; CDR2 reads YFSETQ. CDR3 loop: CASSQGVSSYNEQFF. CDR3 DNA sequence: TGCGCCAGCAGCCAGGGGGTCAGCTCCTACAATGAGCAGTTCTTC.

This clone turned up a few times. The chain recombines TRBV6-5 with TRBJ2-5; 9 bases are shared with TRBD1. V shed 4 bases, J shed 5 bases, and the junction held 2 bases outside the gene matches. Germline V lookup: CDR1 MNHEY, CDR2 SVGAGI. This CDR3 contains 13 residues. The CDR3 loop is CASSLTGGETQYF. CDR3 coding DNA: TGTGCCAGCAGTTTGACAGGGGGGGAGACCCAGTACTTC.

The gene calls are TRBV5-1 and TRBJ2-6, with 7 bases that match TRBD1. V dropped 4 bases and J dropped 4; count of bases not matched to a gene: 14. The CDR3 is 18 amino acids. Germline values: CDR1 SGHRS, CDR2 YFSETQ. The CDR3 DNA sequence: TGCGCCAGCAGCAAAGGGGACAGTTTCTGGACGGGGGCCAACGTCCTGACTTTC. Protein: CASSKGDSFWTGANVLTF.

The V call is TRBV7-9, the J call TRBJ1-2; D may be TRBD1 (5 bases). V dropped 5 bases and J dropped 7 bases, with 14 bases sitting between them. The V gene's germline CDR1 is SEHNR and CDR2 FQNEAQ (reference sequence). The CDR3 is made up of 13 amino acids. Here the CDR3 DNA reads TGTGCCAGCAGCAAATCAGGGTCCGGTGGCTACACCTTC. Encoded protein: CASSKSGSGGYTF.

Notes on this clone: An end of the junction differs from the germline gene, which may be a read error. The CDR3 sequence: CASSIWTGGNNQPQHF. CDR3 in DNA: TGTGCCAGCAGTATATGGACAGGGGGCAATAATCAGCCCCAGCATTTT. The chain employs TRBV28 and TRBJ1-5; 11 positions match TRBD1. Germline CDR1 MDHEN, CDR2 SYDVKM. The CDR3 runs to 16 residues.

The J gene is TRBJ1-4, the V gene TRBV30; D is ambiguous. The CDR3 covers 15 residues. From germline, CDR1 is GTSNPN and CDR2 SVGIG (reference sequence). The ends were cut back, 0 bases at V and 0 bases at J, with 8 bases in the middle. CDR3 in DNA: TGTGCCTGGAGTGTACAGCTATCAACTAATGAAAAACTGTTTTTT. Translated, it gives CAWSVQLSTNEKLFF.

The V and J genes are TRBV2 and TRBJ2-5, with 9 bases aligning to TRBD1. Germline loops: CDR1 SNHLY, CDR2 FYNNEI. Unmatched junction bases numbered 4, after V lost 0 bases and J lost 5 bases. The CDR3 consists of 15 residues. The CDR3 nucleotides read TGTGCCAGCAGTGAAGCTACAGGGGGCTGGGAGACCCAGTACTTC. Translated, it gives CASSEATGGWETQYF. Combining the CDR3 with reference TRBV2 and TRBJ2-5 gives the whole variable domain EPEVTQTPSHQVTQMGQEVILRCVPISNHLYFYWYRQILGQKVEFLVSFYNNEISEKSEIFDDQFSVERPDGSNFTLKIRSTKLEDSAMYFCASSEATGGWETQYFGPGTRLLVL.

The gene calls are TRBV2 and TRBJ2-5; 8 bases line up with TRBD1. CDR3 length: 14 amino acids. CDR1 and CDR2 (germline): SNHLY, FYNNEI. The trim removed 6 bases at V and 5 bases at J, leaving 8 bases unmatched. CDR3 loop: CASRQGAVGETQYF. The CDR3 coding sequence is TGTGCCAGCAGGCAGGGGGCGGTGGGGGAGACCCAGTACTTC.

The CDR3 protein is CASSEDRLRNEQFF. The CDR3 DNA reads TGTGCCAGCAGTGAAGATAGACTACGGAATGAGCAGTTCTTC. The V call is TRBV6-1, the J call TRBJ2-1; D is perhaps TRBD2 (5 bases). CDR3 length: 14 amino acids. Germline CDR1 reads MNHNS; CDR2 reads SASEGT. Trimming pared 1 base from V and 7 bases from J, leaving 11 bases between.

This chain joins TRBV4-2 and TRBJ2-3; TRBD1 matches 8 bases. The CDR3 runs to 14 residues. From germline, CDR1 is LGHNA and CDR2 YNFKEQ. Trimming removed 2 bases from V and 10 bases from J; junction bases left unmatched: 8. CDR3 region: CASSQTGDRIPQYF. Here the CDR3 DNA reads TGTGCCAGCAGCCAAACTGGGGACAGGATCCCGCAGTATTTT.

The chain couples TRBV10-3 to TRBJ2-1; 8 bases match TRBD2. Losses at the gene ends were 0 bases for V and 7 bases for J; bases not matched to a gene: 8. This CDR3 has 16 residues. CDR1 is ENHRY, CDR2 SYGVKD, per germline. CDR3 in DNA: TGTGCCATCAGTGAGTCCAAGCGGGAGAATTTTAATGAGCAGTTCTTC. Translated: CAISESKRENFNEQFF.

The CDR3 loop is CASSPGQNYNEQFF. The CDR3 bases are TGTGCCAGCAGCCCCGGACAAAACTACAATGAGCAGTTCTTC. V is TRBV7-2 and J is TRBJ2-1; tentative D call: TRBD1 (5 bases). This CDR3 has 14 residues. V was cut by 5 bases and J by 3 bases, with 11 bases left in between. The germline V gene encodes CDR1 SGHTA and CDR2 FQGNSA.